The 30 T cell receptor beta chains presented below share a single source sample, sequenced in a study of response to subunit inactivated influenza vaccine. One entry per CDR3 protein, called by TCRdb with MiXCR from the RT-PCR reads. The sample contains 160,000 or so distinct CDR3 sequences, approximately 10% of which appear only once. The sequencing here drew on non-naive T cells sorted from PBMCs, taken roughly 6 weeks after vaccination. The source of these receptors is a man aged 50-60 years who received an inactivated influenza vaccine.

This sequence joins TRBV7-9 and TRBJ2-7; 11 bases fit TRBD1. Germline CDR1 SEHNR, CDR2 FQNEAQ (reference sequence). The ends lost 8 bases at V and 3 bases at J; junction bases unmatched: 6. The CDR3 covers 14 residues. The CDR3 bases are TGTGCCAGCGGAGCCGGGACAGGGGGCTACGAGCAGTACTTC. Translation: CASGAGTGGYEQYF.

This chain connects TRBV6-1 to TRBJ2-7, with 7 positions matching TRBD1. Germline CDR1 reads MNHNS; CDR2 reads SASEGT. CDR3 length equals 15 residues. With 5 bases clipped from V and 0 bases from J, the junction kept 7 bases outside the gene matches. The CDR3 sequence is CASSLNGDSSYEQYF. The CDR3 nucleotides are TGTGCCAGCAGTCTTAATGGGGACAGCTCCTACGAGCAGTACTTC.

This clonotype was counted only a few times. The rearrangement joins TRBV14 to TRBJ2-7; 9 bases match TRBD1. CDR1 is SGHDN and CDR2 is FVKESK in the germline V gene. This CDR3 has 13 residues. The trim removed 4 bases at V and 7 bases at J, leaving 5 bases unmatched. This chain's CDR3 is CASSLQGAYEQYF. The CDR3 DNA reads as TGTGCCAGCAGCCTACAGGGGGCGTATGAGCAGTACTTC. The full variable domain, its missing parts supplied by reference TRBV14 and TRBJ2-7, is EAGVTQFPSHSVIEKGQTVTLRCDPISGHDNLYWYRRVMGKEIKFLLHFVKESKQDESGMPNNRFLAERTGGTYSTLKVQPAELEDSGVYFCASSLQGAYEQYFGPGTRLTVT.

The sample holds a few counts of this clonotype. The J gene is TRBJ2-2, the V gene TRBV4-1; TRBD2 matches 8 bases. Germline values: CDR1 MGHRA, CDR2 YSYEKL. The CDR3 consists of 17 residues. Trimming cost V 0 bases and J 3 bases; bases outside gene matches: 6. The DNA of the CDR3 is TGCGCCAGCAGCCAAGATCTTTGGCGGGGGGACACCGGGGAGCTGTTTTTT. It specifies CASSQDLWRGDTGELFF.

This clonotype was picked up many times. The chain uses TRBV29-1 and TRBJ1-3; TRBD1 agrees at 8 bases. Looked up from germline, CDR1 is SQVTM and CDR2 is ANQGSEA. J lost 2 bases, V lost 7 bases, and 4 bases had no gene match. This CDR3 region has 13 residues. Here the CDR3 DNA reads TGCAGCGCTGGACAGGGACCTGGAAACACCATATATTTT. It yields the protein CSAGQGPGNTIYF.

There are a few counts of this clonotype. The chain recombines TRBV7-2 with TRBJ1-5; unclear D gene. The CDR3 consists of 14 residues. V lost 1 base, J lost 6 bases, and 10 bases lay in between. Germline CDR1 and CDR2: SGHTA and FQGNSA. As DNA, the CDR3 is TGTGCCAGCAGCTTAGTTCCCTCGCCTCAGCCCCAGCATTTT. The encoded protein is CASSLVPSPQPQHF.

This clonotype occurred many times. The V and J genes are TRBV7-2 and TRBJ2-7, with 8 bases aligning to TRBD1. The V segment lost 8 bases and the J segment 3 bases; nucleotides outside the gene matches: 0. From germline, CDR1 is SGHTA and CDR2 FQGNSA. This CDR3 is 11 amino acids long. The CDR3 DNA is TGTGCCAGCGGACAGGGCTACGAGCAGTACTTC. It codes for CASGQGYEQYF.

The chain is built from TRBV5-5 and TRBJ2-7; 9 bases fit TRBD1. Per the germline V gene, CDR1 is SGHKS and CDR2 is YYEKEE (reference sequence). The length of the CDR3 is 16 residues. After removal of 4 bases from V and 5 bases from J, the junction contained 13 bases not matched to a gene. Here the CDR3 DNA reads TGTGCCAGCAGCCCACGTGGCGGGACAGGGAGCGACGAGCAGTACTTC. This gives the protein CASSPRGGTGSDEQYF.

In this sample, this clonotype turned up a few times. The chain recombines TRBV2 with TRBJ2-7; D might be TRBD1 (6 bases). V gave up 3 bases and J gave up 3 bases, with 12 bases separating them. There are 14 residues in the CDR3. Germline V gives CDR1 SNHLY, CDR2 FYNNEI. DNA of the CDR3: TGTGCCAGCAGTGATGAGACAGGATTCTACGAGCAGTACTTC. Translating gives CASSDETGFYEQYF.

The genes are TRBV19 and TRBJ2-1, with 8 bases lining up with TRBD2. The CDR3 is made up of 16 amino acids. V was pared by 6 bases and J by 9 bases, with 16 bases of the junction left unmatched. Germline V lookup: CDR1 LNHDA, CDR2 SQIVND (reference sequence). CDR3 nucleotide sequence: TGTGCCAGTAGCCCCCTGGGGTACAGCGGGAGAGGTGAGCAGTTCTTC. Protein product: CASSPLGYSGRGEQFF.

This clonotype was observed a few times. This chain uses TRBV3-1 with TRBJ1-6, with TRBD1 matching over 9 bases. V was clipped by 4 bases and J by 5 bases; unmatched bases: 3. The CDR3 is 15 amino acids. CDR1 and CDR2 (germline): LGHDT, YNNKEL (reference sequence). The CDR3 protein is CASSPWTGDNSPLHF. CDR3 nucleotide sequence: TGTGCCAGCAGCCCATGGACAGGGGATAATTCACCCCTCCACTTT. Filled out from reference TRBV3-1 and TRBJ1-6, the complete variable domain reads DTAVSQTPKYLVTQMGNDKSIKCEQNLGHDTMYWYKQDSKKFLKIMFSYNNKELIINETVPNRFSPKSPDKAHLNLHINSLELGDSAVYFCASSPWTGDNSPLHFGNGTRLTVT.

This clonotype appeared many times. The V call is TRBV5-6, the J call TRBJ2-2; D might be TRBD1 (6 bases). With 4 bases removed from V and 4 bases from J, the gap between germline ends came to 14 bases. Germline-derived CDR1 and CDR2 are SGHDT and YYEEEE. The CDR3 extends over 15 amino acids. Written as DNA, the CDR3 is TGTGCCAGCAGCCCATTTTTAGGGGGCACCGGGGAGCTGTTTTTT. It codes for CASSPFLGGTGELFF.

This clonotype was counted a few times. The chain carries TRBV7-2 and TRBJ2-3, with D perhaps being TRBD1 or TRBD2 (5 bases each). This CDR3 spans 15 amino acids. Germline V gives CDR1 SGHTA, CDR2 FQGNSA. V lost 5 bases and J 2 bases, leaving 14 bases between the germline ends. The CDR3: CASSRLSGATDTQYF. The CDR3 DNA follows: TGTGCCAGCAGCCGACTATCCGGGGCCACAGATACGCAGTATTTT.

This chain uses TRBV20-1 with TRBJ2-1, with TRBD2 matching over 9 bases. CDR3 length: 15 amino acids. Per germline, CDR1 DFQATT and CDR2 SNEGSKA (reference sequence). V dropped 4 bases and J dropped 2; count of bases not matched to a gene: 6. CDR3 sequence (DNA): TGCAGTGCTACTGGCGGGGGGGGGGCCTACAATGAGCAGTTCTTC. This encodes CSATGGGGAYNEQFF.

This clonotype has a count of ten or more. This chain joins TRBV4-1 and TRBJ2-6; D gene uncertain. Trimming shortened V by 1 base and J by 2 bases, and 6 bases separated the two germline ends. The CDR3 has 15 residues. CDR1 and CDR2 from the germline V gene are MGHRA and YSYEKL. CDR3 residues: CASSQGLAGANVLTF. The CDR3 DNA reads TGCGCCAGCAGCCAAGGACTGGCTGGGGCCAACGTCCTGACTTTC.

This clonotype was counted at least ten times. The V call is TRBV3-1, the J call TRBJ1-1, with 8 positions matching TRBD1. V lost 3 bases and J lost 4; bases outside the gene matches: 13. Looked up from germline, CDR1 is LGHDT and CDR2 is YNNKEL (reference sequence). This CDR3 is 17 amino acids long. The CDR3 nucleotides read TGTGCCAGCAGCCATCTGACAGGGGCTAGAACGGGCACTGAAGCTTTCTTT. This codes for CASSHLTGARTGTEAFF.

The chain recombines TRBV11-3 with TRBJ2-7; no reliable D call. The CDR3 loop spans 13 amino acids. Trimming cost V 1 base and J 8 bases, with 12 bases left between them. Germline loops: CDR1 SGHNT, CDR2 YENEEA. Written as DNA, the CDR3 is TGTGCCAGCAGCTTAGGAGCCATCGGTCAGCAGTACTTC. It is translated as CASSLGAIGQQYF. Filled out from reference TRBV11-3 and TRBJ2-7, the complete variable domain reads EAGVVQSPRYKIIEKKQPVAFWCNPISGHNTLYWYLQNLGQGPELLIRYENEEAVDDSQLPKDRFSAERLKGVDSTLKIQPAELGDSAVYLCASSLGAIGQQYFGPGTRLTVT.

Ten or more counts support this clonotype. This chain links TRBV7-9 with TRBJ2-1; 7 bases map to TRBD2. V lost 0 bases and J lost 5; bases outside the gene matches: 1. This CDR3 comprises 14 residues. CDR1 SEHNR and CDR2 FQNEAQ come from the germline V gene (reference sequence). This CDR3 reads CASSLAGLDNEQFF. The CDR3 nucleotides read TGTGCCAGCAGCTTAGCAGGACTAGACAATGAGCAGTTCTTC.

This clonotype was detected only a few times. The rearrangement uses TRBV28 and TRBJ2-4; a weak D match, TRBD1 (5 bases). Germline V gene lookup returns CDR1 MDHEN and CDR2 SYDVKM. The CDR3 is made up of 14 amino acids. Trimming removed 3 bases from V and 6 bases from J, with 12 bases in between. The CDR3 is CASSFWGEGNIQYF. The CDR3 DNA reads as TGTGCCAGCAGTTTTTGGGGCGAAGGAAACATTCAGTACTTC.

V and J are TRBV12-3 or TRBV12-4 and TRBJ1-6, with D possibly being TRBD1 (6 bases). V was pared by 3 bases and J by 9 bases, with 18 bases between. The CDR3 length is 16 residues. The CDR3 DNA reads as TGTGCCAGCAGTTTTGACCTGGGGGCTGGTGGTTCACCCCTCCACTTT. It specifies CASSFDLGAGGSPLHF.

Only a few counts were recorded for this clonotype. V and J are TRBV12-3 or TRBV12-4 and TRBJ2-7; TRBD1 agrees at 9 bases. The CDR3 runs to 14 residues. With 3 bases clipped from V and 3 bases from J, the junction kept 3 bases outside the gene matches. CDR3 bases: TGTGCCAGCAGTTTTTCGACAGGGGGCTACGAGCAGTACTTC. Translated: CASSFSTGGYEQYF.

This clonotype came up a few times. The V gene is TRBV12-3 or TRBV12-4, the J gene TRBJ2-3, with TRBD2 identical over 7 bases. The CDR3 extends over 15 amino acids. J gave up 6 bases and V 5 bases, and 11 bases lay outside the gene matches. CDR3 coding DNA: TGTGCCAGCAGTGTACGTGGCGGGAGAGGTGATACGCAGTATTTT. Protein: CASSVRGGRGDTQYF.

This clonotype was seen at least ten times. The V and J genes are TRBV10-3 and TRBJ2-2, with 12 bases identical to TRBD1. Per germline, CDR1 ENHRY and CDR2 SYGVKD. Losses at the gene ends were 6 bases for V and 2 bases for J; bases not matched to a gene: 7. The CDR3 runs 17 residues. CDR3 amino acids: CAIRDPGQGANTGELFF. The CDR3 nucleotides are TGTGCCATCAGGGACCCGGGACAGGGGGCAAACACCGGGGAGCTGTTTTTT.

This clonotype was counted many times. This chain uses TRBV4-2 with TRBJ2-5; TRBD2 might be the D (6 bases). The ends were cut back, 0 bases at V and 4 bases at J, with 6 bases in the middle. This CDR3 is built from 13 residues. CDR1 and CDR2 from the germline V gene are LGHNA and YNFKEQ. The CDR3: CASSQEGGETQYF. CDR3 coding DNA: TGTGCCAGCAGCCAAGAGGGGGGAGAGACCCAGTACTTC.

V and J are TRBV7-2 and TRBJ2-7; D possibly corresponds to TRBD1 (6 bases). Germline CDR1 SGHTA, CDR2 FQGNSA. The germline V and J ends were trimmed by 5 bases and 9 bases, with 20 bases remaining between them. The CDR3 runs 14 residues. The CDR3 coding sequence is TGTGCCAGCAGCCTTGGGGGCACGCGAGGGGGGCAGTACTTC. Protein: CASSLGGTRGGQYF. Full variable domain (outside the CDR3, taken from reference TRBV7-2 and TRBJ2-7): GAGVSQSPSNKVTEKGKDVELRCDPISGHTALYWYRQSLGQGLEFLIYFQGNSAPDKSGLPSDRFSAERTGGSVSTLTIQRTQQEDSAVYLCASSLGGTRGGQYFGPGTRLTVT.

This sequence joins TRBV4-3 and TRBJ2-3, with TRBD2 as a possible D gene (6 bases). This CDR3 has 15 amino acids. In germline, CDR1 is LGHNA, CDR2 YSLEER. Trimming took off 0 bases at V and 5 bases at J, with 12 bases between the two ends. CDR3 protein: CASSQDWTKGDTQYF. The CDR3 DNA reads as TGCGCCAGCAGCCAAGATTGGACTAAGGGAGATACGCAGTATTTT.

The chain is built from TRBV28 and TRBJ1-2; no definite D call. V dropped 2 bases and J dropped 4 bases, with 8 bases sitting between them. The CDR3 extends over 13 amino acids. Germline CDR1 is MDHEN and CDR2 is SYDVKM. CDR3 region: CASSLGNPYGYTF. The CDR3 bases are TGTGCCAGCAGTTTAGGCAACCCCTATGGCTACACCTTC.

This clonotype was seen at least ten times. The chain joins TRBV20-1 to TRBJ1-2; tentative D call: TRBD1 (6 bases). Between the trimmed V and J ends, which lost 6 bases and 4 bases, there was a span of 12 bases. The CDR3 covers 12 residues. Germline V gene sequence: CDR1 DFQATT, CDR2 SNEGSKA (reference sequence). The CDR3: CSAPPTGYGYTF. In nucleotides, the CDR3 is TGCAGTGCCCCACCGACAGGCTATGGCTACACCTTC.

This clonotype was observed a few times. The gene calls are TRBV2 and TRBJ2-7; D remains unclear. V dropped 1 base and J dropped 3 bases, with 19 bases sitting between them. CDR1 is SNHLY and CDR2 is FYNNEI in the germline V gene. CDR3 size: 17 residues. CDR3 sequence reads: CASSEGLVGSDNYEQYF. For the CDR3, the DNA is TGTGCCAGCAGTGAAGGTCTTGTTGGATCAGACAACTACGAGCAGTACTTC.

The V call is TRBV20-1, the J call TRBJ2-5; 7 positions match TRBD1. J lost 3 bases, V lost 6 bases, and 7 bases had no gene match. CDR1 is DFQATT and CDR2 is SNEGSKA in the germline V gene (reference sequence). CDR3 size: 13 residues. This CDR3 reads CSAAGTEKETQYF. CDR3 nucleotides: TGCAGTGCGGCCGGGACAGAAAAAGAGACCCAGTACTTC.